Following are 16 T cell receptor beta chains from one sample sequenced in a study of blood T cell repertoires in COVID-19 (dated by TCRdb to the early 2020s). Library preparation used the immunoSEQ multiplex PCR assay. In its TCRdb copy, this immuneACCESS table keeps in-frame sequences only and misses some clones. Where compared with another copy, unresolved V genes explain less than half of these, and the others have no known cause. A total of 650,000 to 800,000 clones appear in this sample, more than 80% of them only once. The ten largest clones represent roughly 0.25% of the sample. Sequences were obtained from peripheral blood. All receptors derive from a woman aged 18-35 years with acute or convalescent COVID-19.

This clone was counted many times. The gene calls are TRBV6-5 and TRBJ1-6; TRBD1 aligns across 10 bases. CDR1 and CDR2 from the germline V gene are MNHEY and SVGAGI. The CDR3 loop spans 15 amino acids. The ends lost 6 bases at V and 9 bases at J; junction bases unmatched: 8. The CDR3 sequence is CASSSGTGEVSPLHF. Here the CDR3 DNA reads TGTGCCAGCAGCTCCGGGACAGGGGAGGTTTCACCCCTCCACTTT.

The V gene is TRBV5-1, the J gene TRBJ1-4; 8 bases fit TRBD1. J was trimmed by 7 bases and V by 0 bases; bases with no gene match: 8. This CDR3 spans 16 amino acids. Germline CDR1 is SGHRS and CDR2 is YFSETQ. The CDR3: CASSLGLDRVSEKLFF. The CDR3 bases are TGCGCCAGCAGCTTGGGGTTGGACAGGGTTTCTGAAAAACTGTTTTTT.

The chain employs TRBV4-2 and TRBJ1-1; D possibly corresponds to TRBD1 (6 bases). The germline V gene has CDR1 LGHNA and CDR2 YNFKEQ. Trimming pared 1 base from V and 1 base from J, leaving 13 bases between. CDR3 size: 16 residues. The CDR3 sequence is CASSQGREGQNTEAFF. CDR3 in DNA: TGTGCCAGCAGCCAAGGCAGGGAGGGACAGAACACTGAAGCTTTCTTT.

The CDR3 DNA follows: TGTGCCAGCGAAGACAGGGAAGGATCCTACGAGCAGTACTTC. The encoded protein is CASEDREGSYEQYF. The V and J genes are TRBV6-5 and TRBJ2-7, with 7 bases matching TRBD1. The J segment lost 1 base and the V segment lost 8 bases, leaving 8 bases of the junction unmatched. The germline gives CDR1 MNHEY, CDR2 SVGAGI. This CDR3 spans 14 amino acids.

The table lists this clone with a count of one. This sequence joins TRBV14 and TRBJ1-3; no reliable D call. This CDR3 spans 16 amino acids. In germline, CDR1 is SGHDN, CDR2 FVKESK. V lost 0 bases and J 0 bases, leaving 9 bases between the germline ends. The CDR3 loop reads CASSQDVRNSGNTIYF. The DNA of the CDR3 is TGTGCCAGCAGCCAAGATGTGCGTAACTCTGGAAACACCATATATTTT. The whole variable domain, remainder taken from reference TRBV14 and TRBJ1-3, is EAGVTQFPSHSVIEKGQTVTLRCDPISGHDNLYWYRRVMGKEIKFLLHFVKESKQDESGMPNNRFLAERTGGTYSTLKVQPAELEDSGVYFCASSQDVRNSGNTIYFGEGSWLTVV.

The V call is TRBV29-1, the J call TRBJ2-7; 9 bases are shared with TRBD1. Trimming cost V 5 bases and J 5 bases; bases outside gene matches: 13. This CDR3 spans 15 amino acids. Germline-derived CDR1 and CDR2 are SQVTM and ANQGSEA. As DNA, the CDR3 is TGCAGCGTTAATCCCACCGGGACAGGGCCCCACGAGCAGTACTTC. This translates into CSVNPTGTGPHEQYF.

The CDR3 sequence is CASSLFGESGGTTRTDTQYF. The CDR3 coding sequence is TGCGCCAGCAGCTTGTTCGGCGAGAGCGGGGGGACGACGCGCACAGATACGCAGTATTTT. The gene calls are TRBV5-1 and TRBJ2-3; 9 bases fit TRBD2. V dropped 1 base and J dropped 1; count of bases not matched to a gene: 16. CDR1 SGHRS and CDR2 YFSETQ come from the germline V gene. The CDR3 is 20 residues long.

V gene TRBV7-6 combines with J gene TRBJ1-2, with TRBD1 identical over 7 bases. Germline V gives CDR1 SGHVS, CDR2 FNYEAQ. The ends lost 7 bases at V and 8 bases at J; junction bases unmatched: 4. The CDR3 has 11 amino acids. CDR3 loop: CASKGAGGYTF. Written as DNA, the CDR3 is TGTGCCAGCAAGGGGGCAGGGGGCTACACCTTC.

This clone was counted a few times. This sample also contains other DNA sequences that code for the same CDR3. The chain has TRBV5-1 and TRBJ1-1; TRBD1 matches 8 bases. The CDR3 contains 13 residues. Germline lookup yields CDR1 SGHRS and CDR2 YFSETQ. With 4 bases clipped from V and 4 bases from J, the junction kept 3 bases outside the gene matches. The CDR3: CASSTDRGTEAFF. The CDR3 DNA is TGCGCCAGCAGCACCGACAGGGGCACTGAAGCTTTCTTT.

This clone appeared a single time. This chain uses TRBV20-1 with TRBJ1-1, with TRBD1 as a possible D gene (5 bases). This CDR3 is built from 12 residues. V was clipped by 3 bases and J by 11 bases, with 16 bases between them. Germline V gene data show CDR1 as DFQATT and CDR2 as SNEGSKA (reference sequence). The CDR3 loop is CSASTLPGSAFF. Written as DNA, the CDR3 is TGCAGTGCTAGTACCCTCCCAGGGTCCGCTTTCTTT.

The chain combines TRBV27 with TRBJ2-1; D is uncertain. Trimming took off 4 bases at V and 8 bases at J, with 9 bases between the two ends. The CDR3 covers 12 residues. The germline V gene encodes CDR1 MNHEY and CDR2 SMNVEV (reference sequence). CDR3 protein: CASSYRRDEQFF. CDR3 coding DNA: TGTGCCAGCAGTTACCGCCGCGATGAGCAGTTCTTC.

This clone was observed a single time. The rearrangement uses TRBV9 and TRBJ1-1; TRBD1 is a possible D gene (6 bases). V lost 0 bases and J lost 11, with 14 bases in between. The CDR3 loop spans 13 amino acids. CDR1 and CDR2 from the germline V gene are SGDLS and YYNGEE. The CDR3: CASSVVSQGPAFF. CDR3 sequence (DNA): TGTGCCAGCAGCGTAGTGTCTCAGGGGCCGGCTTTCTTT.

The gene calls are TRBV7-6 and TRBJ2-1; a weak D match, TRBD2 (7 bases). V lost 0 bases, J lost 7 bases, and 13 bases lay in between. The CDR3 has 15 residues. Germline CDR1 is SGHVS and CDR2 is FNYEAQ. This chain's CDR3 is CASSLAGGLGNEQFF. CDR3 coding DNA: TGTGCCAGCAGCTTAGCGGGGGGGCTGGGGAATGAGCAGTTCTTC. The variable domain in full, completed from reference TRBV7-6 and TRBJ2-1, reads GAGVSQSPRYKVTKRGQDVALRCDPISGHVSLYWYRQALGQGPEFLTYFNYEAQQDKSGLPNDRFSAERPEGSISTLTIQRTEQRDSAMYRCASSLAGGLGNEQFFGPGTRLTVL.

This clone was observed once. CDR3 nucleotides: TGTGCCAGCAGCTCCACCCCGGGGGGGGACTTAGTTTCCTACGAGCAGTACTTC. This encodes CASSSTPGGDLVSYEQYF. This chain uses TRBV13 with TRBJ2-7; TRBD2 aligns across 8 bases. The ends lost 4 bases at V and 1 base at J; junction bases unmatched: 15. CDR1 PRHDT and CDR2 FYEKMQ come from the germline V gene (reference sequence). There are 18 residues in the CDR3.

The genes are TRBV5-1 and TRBJ1-4; no clear D gene. The CDR3 contains 17 residues. Germline CDR1 SGHRS, CDR2 YFSETQ. V lost 3 bases to trimming and J lost 7 bases, with 22 bases between them. The CDR3 nucleotides read TGCGCCAGCAGCTCTGCCGACGAAATGCCTGGAGGTGAAAAACTGTTTTTT. This codes for CASSSADEMPGGEKLFF.

J is TRBJ1-1 and V is TRBV30, with TRBD1 matching 7 bases. The germline V gene encodes CDR1 GTSNPN and CDR2 SVGIG (reference sequence). The CDR3 is made up of 15 amino acids. The V gene end was trimmed by 0 bases and the J gene end by 8 bases; junction bases not matched to a gene: 12. This CDR3 reads CAWSVHSVDRKEAFF. DNA of the CDR3: TGTGCCTGGAGTGTACACTCCGTGGACAGGAAAGAAGCTTTCTTT.